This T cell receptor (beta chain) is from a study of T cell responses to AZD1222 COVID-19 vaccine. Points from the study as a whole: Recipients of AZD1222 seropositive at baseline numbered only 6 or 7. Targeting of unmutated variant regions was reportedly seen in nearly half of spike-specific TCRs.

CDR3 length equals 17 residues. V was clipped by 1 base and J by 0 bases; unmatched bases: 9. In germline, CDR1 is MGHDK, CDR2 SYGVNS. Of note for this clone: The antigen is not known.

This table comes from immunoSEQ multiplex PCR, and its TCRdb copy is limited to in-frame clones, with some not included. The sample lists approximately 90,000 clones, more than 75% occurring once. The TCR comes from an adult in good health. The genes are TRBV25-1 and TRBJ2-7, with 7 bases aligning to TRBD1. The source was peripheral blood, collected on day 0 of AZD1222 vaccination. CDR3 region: CASSESLGQMSSYEQYF. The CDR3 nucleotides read TGTGCCAGCAGTGAATCCCTGGGACAGATGAGCTCCTACGAGCAGTACTTC.